This T cell receptor beta chain emerged from a study of blood T cell repertoires in COVID-19. Adults between roughly 18 and 89 years of age took part from fewer than 30 US areas. Each participant's cohort was designated according to participant-reported clinical history. Donors of Cohort 3 who recovered were those that had two negative PCRs, clearance, or symptom resolution. Between the trimmed V and J ends, which lost 8 bases and 0 bases, there was a span of 14 bases. Germline V gene lookup returns CDR1 GTSNPN and CDR2 SVGIG (reference sequence). This CDR3 is 14 amino acids long. The authors' processing: Quantification of nucleated cells was approximated via reference gene primer amplification. TCRdb's table, derived via immunoSEQ multiplex PCR, lists solely in-frame clones and lacks some. V and J calls and clone size are given by that table; D and trimming were obtained from the DNA. The sample holds around 150,000 clones; 82% are singletons and the top ten take approximately 11%.

This sequence was found in a man aged 45-65 years who had recovered from COVID-19. The chain employs TRBV30 and TRBJ1-3; TRBD1 is a possible D gene (6 bases). The sample was PBMCs or T cells enriched from blood (not recorded which). This chain's CDR3 is CAGSGVRSGNTIYF. CDR3 nucleotide sequence: TGTGCCGGCTCAGGGGTTCGCTCTGGAAACACCATATATTTT.